Shown below are 10 T cell receptor beta chains from a single sample sequenced in a study of T cells after yellow fever vaccination. TCRdb redid the calling of the 5' RACE reads with MiXCR, one entry per CDR3 protein. The table has a few hundred thousand distinct CDR3 sequences, about 9.9% seen once; the top ten hold around 18%. The sample here was PBMCs, taken on the day of the first yellow fever vaccination. All receptors come from a man between 18 and 29 years old who received the YFV17D yellow fever vaccine.

This clonotype was counted many times. The V call is TRBV3-1, the J call TRBJ2-1, with D unclear. V lost 0 bases and J 0 bases, leaving 6 bases between the germline ends. The CDR3 covers 15 residues. From germline, CDR1 is LGHDT and CDR2 YNNKEL (reference sequence). The CDR3 coding sequence is TGTGCCAGCAGCCAAGATTGGCGCTCCTACAATGAGCAGTTCTTC. Its protein is CASSQDWRSYNEQFF.

This chain uses TRBV20-1 with TRBJ2-7; no firm D call. Trimming left V 4 bases short and J 0 bases short, with 10 bases between. The CDR3 is 13 amino acids. Germline loops: CDR1 DFQATT, CDR2 SNEGSKA (reference sequence). The chain's CDR3 is CSATDTRSYEQYV. DNA for the CDR3: TGCAGTGCTACCGACACCCGCTCCTACGAGCAGTACGTC.

Concerning this clonotype itself: A much more abundant neighbour one base away suggests this may be a read error. The chain links TRBV3-1 to TRBJ1-1; 7 nucleotides line up with TRBD1. Germline lookup yields CDR1 LGHDT and CDR2 YNNKEL (reference sequence). This CDR3 comprises 13 residues. The CDR3 DNA reads as TGTACCAGCACAGACAGGGTTAGCACTGAAGCTTTCTTT. Protein sequence: CTSTDRVSTEAFF.

This clonotype showed up just a few times. The chain carries TRBV5-6 and TRBJ2-7; D gene unclear. CDR3 length equals 13 residues. From germline, CDR1 is SGHDT and CDR2 YYEEEE. Deletions cut 2 bases from V and 0 bases from J, with 6 bases between. The CDR3 here is CASSLVVSYEQYF. The CDR3 DNA follows: TGTGCCAGCAGCTTAGTCGTCTCCTACGAGCAGTACTTC.

This clonotype was recorded a few times. The rearrangement joins TRBV11-2 to TRBJ1-1; D gene unclear. Trimming shortened V by 7 bases and J by 5 bases, and 23 bases separated the two germline ends. Germline values: CDR1 SGHAT, CDR2 FQNNGV. The CDR3 totals 16 residues. CDR3 sequence (DNA): TGTGCCAGCATTAGTAGCAGTTGGCGTCGGGGAACTGAAGCTTTCTTT. Amino acid sequence: CASISSSWRRGTEAFF.

This clonotype was picked up a small number of times. The chain has TRBV7-3 and TRBJ2-4; 9 bases align to TRBD2. There are 14 residues in the CDR3. Germline V gives CDR1 SGHTA, CDR2 FQGTGA. Trimming took 0 bases from V and 6 from J; bases not matched to a gene: 0. Here the CDR3 DNA reads TGTGCCAGCAGCTTAACGACTAGCGGAAACATTCAGTACTTC. This codes for CASSLTTSGNIQYF.

Ten or more counts support this clonotype. The chain joins TRBV12-3 or TRBV12-4 to TRBJ2-1; 10 bases fit TRBD1. Trimming cost V 6 bases and J 0 bases; bases outside gene matches: 5. The CDR3 has 16 residues. CDR3 amino acids: CASSLGQGISYNEQFF. CDR3 DNA: TGTGCCAGCAGCTTGGGACAGGGGATCTCCTACAATGAGCAGTTCTTC.

In this sample, this clonotype turned up a few times. The chain uses TRBV27 and TRBJ1-2; 8 nucleotides agree with TRBD1. The germline gives CDR1 MNHEY, CDR2 SMNVEV (reference sequence). The CDR3 has 13 residues. V shed 0 bases, J shed 8 bases, and the junction held 2 bases outside the gene matches. CDR3 nucleotides: TGTGCCAGCAGTTTATCGGACAGGGCCGGCTACACCTTC. The encoded protein is CASSLSDRAGYTF.

This rearrangement joins TRBV6-5 to TRBJ2-2, with 10 bases matching TRBD2. This CDR3 is built from 15 residues. V dropped 5 bases and J dropped 4; count of bases not matched to a gene: 4. The germline gives CDR1 MNHEY, CDR2 SVGAGI. CDR3 region: CASSQRGGSTGELFF. The CDR3 DNA is TGTGCCAGCAGTCAGCGGGGGGGTTCCACCGGGGAGCTGTTTTTT.

This clonotype was detected many times. V usage is TRBV25-1 and J usage is TRBJ2-1; D not resolved. Germline V gene sequence: CDR1 MGHDK, CDR2 SYGVNS. CDR3 size: 14 residues. Trimming left V 3 bases short and J 6 bases short, with 12 bases between. The CDR3 spells CASSDPVGVNEQFF. The CDR3 DNA follows: TGTGCCAGCAGTGATCCCGTCGGAGTCAATGAGCAGTTCTTC.